A selection of T cell receptor beta chains follows, all from one sample in a study of cytomegalovirus exposure and HLA in healthy donors. Profiling relied on immunoSEQ multiplex PCR, and the TCRdb table lists in-frame clones only, not all of them. The sample lists some 110,000 clones; 70% were seen once. Material: PBMCs. The receptor set was obtained from a man aged 25 to 40 in good health and CMV-seropositive. Each CDR3 is given with its conserved first and last residue.

cdr3_length,j_call,v_call,cdr3_aa
13,TRBJ1-6,TRBV19,CASSSTIEPPLHF
14,TRBJ2-3,TRBV6-1,CASSSGGFTDTQYF
15,TRBJ2-1,TRBV7-9,CASSAGTGTYNEQFF
14,TRBJ1-1,TRBV29-1,CSVRGRGGNTEAFF
19,TRBJ2-1,TRBV29-1,CSVVGRGGGGRASGNEQFF
16,TRBJ2-2,TRBV7-2,CASSRFQRSNTGELFF
16,TRBJ2-5,TRBV9,CASSVGGSGIVETQYF
15,NA,TRBV6-1,CASRRDREPNYEQYF
15,TRBJ2-3,TRBV2,CASSAGGPMADTQYF
16,TRBJ1-6,TRBV5-1,CASSLQGASYNSPLHF
17,TRBJ2-1,TRBV28,CASSLYLGGQGADEQFF
14,TRBJ1-2,TRBV6-6,CASTLTGAVYGYTF
13,TRBJ2-1,TRBV14,CASSPNRGLWGFF
12,TRBJ2-2,TRBV30,CAWSVISGELFF
16,TRBJ2-1,TRBV27,CASSLSLLSPYNEQFF